These 14 T cell receptor beta chains were sequenced from one sample in a study of OX40 agonist ivuxolimab in advanced cancers. Library preparation employed the immunoSEQ multiplex PCR assay. The table was pulled from immuneACCESS by TCRdb, which kept in-frame rearrangements only. Such tables lose some clones; where checked, under half of the loss comes from unresolved V genes, and the rest has no known cause. The sample records over 75,000 clones, 85% to 95% of which are singletons. The ten largest make up roughly 0.42% of the sample. Sequences were derived from CD4+ or CD8+ T cells sorted from blood, sampled in a trial of the OX40 agonist ivuxolimab. The receptors were sampled from an adult with an advanced solid tumor such as melanoma, head and neck, liver or kidney cancer.

V is TRBV6-1 and J is TRBJ2-7; 7 bases are shared with TRBD1. V lost 7 bases, J lost 0 bases, and 6 bases stayed unmatched. The CDR3 spans 14 residues. Germline assignment: CDR1 MNHNS and CDR2 SASEGT. In DNA, the CDR3 is TGTGCCAGCAAGCTAGGGGGCATCTCCTACGAGCAGTACTTC. Translated: CASKLGGISYEQYF.

This clone has a handful of counts. The chain combines TRBV6-1 with TRBJ1-6; D remains unclear. Germline V gene data show CDR1 as MNHNS and CDR2 as SASEGT. The CDR3 totals 17 residues. V gave up 2 bases and J gave up 0 bases, with 11 bases separating them. The CDR3 spells CASSELASSSYNSPLHF. DNA for the CDR3: TGTGCCAGCAGTGAATTGGCTTCCAGCTCCTATAATTCACCCCTCCACTTT.

This chain connects TRBV2 to TRBJ2-7, with 7 positions matching TRBD1. The CDR3 contains 13 residues. V lost 4 bases and J lost 2; bases outside the gene matches: 2. CDR1 is SNHLY and CDR2 is FYNNEI in the germline V gene. The CDR3 DNA is TGTGCCAGCAGTGCTACAGGGGCCTACGAGCAGTACTTC. Its protein is CASSATGAYEQYF. The whole variable domain, remainder taken from reference TRBV2 and TRBJ2-7, is EPEVTQTPSHQVTQMGQEVILRCVPISNHLYFYWYRQILGQKVEFLVSFYNNEISEKSEIFDDQFSVERPDGSNFTLKIRSTKLEDSAMYFCASSATGAYEQYFGPGTRLTVT.

The J gene is TRBJ2-2, the V gene TRBV7-2, with a possible D match to TRBD2 (5 bases). Germline V gene data show CDR1 as SGHTA and CDR2 as FQGNSA. The CDR3 consists of 15 residues. Between the trimmed V and J ends, which lost 4 bases and 1 base, there was a span of 10 bases. In DNA form, the CDR3 reads TGTGCCAGCAGCTCCCGCGGACTGAACACCGGGGAGCTGTTTTTT. Amino acids: CASSSRGLNTGELFF.

The gene calls are TRBV28 and TRBJ1-6; no clear D. This CDR3 region has 12 residues. V lost 5 bases, J lost 8 bases, and 7 bases lay in between. Germline lookup yields CDR1 MDHEN and CDR2 SYDVKM. The CDR3 nucleotides are TGTGCCAGCAGTAGTTTGTATTCACCCCTCCACTTT. It translates to CASSSLYSPLHF. Complete variable domain (other parts from reference TRBV28 and TRBJ1-6): DVKVTQSSRYLVKRTGEKVFLECVQDMDHENMFWYRQDPGLGLRLIYFSYDVKMKEKGDIPEGYSVSREKKERFSLILESASTNQTSMYLCASSSLYSPLHFGNGTRLTVT.

The V call is TRBV2, the J call TRBJ2-2; D perhaps matches TRBD1 (6 bases). CDR1 and CDR2 from the germline V gene are SNHLY and FYNNEI. V was cut by 10 bases and J by 6 bases, with 21 bases left in between. The CDR3 covers 15 residues. CDR3 residues: CAIQPGAARAGELFF. CDR3 DNA: TGTGCCATTCAACCAGGGGCGGCCAGGGCCGGGGAGCTGTTTTTT.

This chain joins TRBV6-1 and TRBJ1-4, with 10 bases fitting TRBD1. The ends lost 6 bases at V and 2 bases at J; junction bases unmatched: 3. Germline V CDR1 and CDR2: MNHNS, SASEGT. The CDR3 loop spans 15 amino acids. The CDR3 DNA reads as TGTGCCAGCAGGCGACAGGGGGCGACTAATGAAAAACTGTTTTTT. Protein product: CASRRQGATNEKLFF.

V usage is TRBV5-6 and J usage is TRBJ1-2, with a tentative D call TRBD1 (6 bases). Per germline, CDR1 SGHDT and CDR2 YYEEEE. V lost 2 bases and J 4 bases, leaving 9 bases between the germline ends. This CDR3 is 13 amino acids long. The CDR3: CASSLDRRYGYTF. Here the CDR3 DNA reads TGTGCCAGCAGCTTAGACAGGCGCTATGGCTACACCTTC.

The chain uses TRBV9 and TRBJ1-4; D not resolved. Per the germline V gene, CDR1 is SGDLS and CDR2 is YYNGEE. The V end lost 0 bases, the J end lost 5 bases, and 14 bases lay between the germline ends. This CDR3 region has 16 residues. Written as DNA, the CDR3 is TGTGCCAGCAGCGTAGGGATCGACGGAAGAAATGAAAAACTGTTTTTT. Translating it yields CASSVGIDGRNEKLFF.

The V gene is TRBV15, the J gene TRBJ2-5; D is perhaps TRBD1 (6 bases). CDR1 LNHNV and CDR2 YYDKDF come from the germline V gene (reference sequence). The V end lost 4 bases, the J end lost 1 base, and 10 bases lay between the germline ends. The CDR3 totals 14 residues. For the CDR3, the DNA is TGTGCCACCAGCACCGAGGGGGTCCAAGAGACCCAGTACTTC. This sequence encodes CATSTEGVQETQYF.

V usage is TRBV19 and J usage is TRBJ2-1; a possible D gene is TRBD2 (5 bases). Germline V CDR1 and CDR2: LNHDA, SQIVND (reference sequence). CDR3 length: 15 residues. Trimming cost V 3 bases and J 1 base, with 10 bases left between them. The CDR3 is CASSILALSYNEQFF. The CDR3 region has the DNA TGTGCCAGTAGTATTCTAGCACTGTCCTACAATGAGCAGTTCTTC.

The rearrangement uses TRBV11-2 and TRBJ2-3, with 11 bases aligning to TRBD2. Trimming removed 5 bases from V and 5 bases from J; junction bases left unmatched: 6. The CDR3 is made up of 15 amino acids. Germline V gives CDR1 SGHAT, CDR2 FQNNGV. This chain's CDR3 is CASSQGLAVGDTQYF. The CDR3, as DNA: TGTGCCAGCAGCCAGGGACTAGCGGTGGGAGATACGCAGTATTTT.

The chain carries TRBV10-3 and TRBJ2-1; TRBD1 aligns across 7 bases. This CDR3 is 14 amino acids long. Germline trimming cut 2 bases from V and 4 bases from J; bases unmatched to any gene: 2. Germline CDR1 reads ENHRY; CDR2 reads SYGVKD. CDR3 amino acids: CAISEQGEYNEQFF. CDR3 DNA: TGTGCCATCAGTGAGCAGGGGGAATACAATGAGCAGTTCTTC.

The V call is TRBV9, the J call TRBJ2-1; D uncertain. The CDR3 totals 15 residues. V lost 0 bases, J lost 7 bases, and 14 bases lay in between. Germline assignment: CDR1 SGDLS and CDR2 YYNGEE. The CDR3 region is CASSVGGNTANEQFF. In DNA form, the CDR3 reads TGTGCCAGCAGCGTAGGGGGAAATACCGCAAATGAGCAGTTCTTC.